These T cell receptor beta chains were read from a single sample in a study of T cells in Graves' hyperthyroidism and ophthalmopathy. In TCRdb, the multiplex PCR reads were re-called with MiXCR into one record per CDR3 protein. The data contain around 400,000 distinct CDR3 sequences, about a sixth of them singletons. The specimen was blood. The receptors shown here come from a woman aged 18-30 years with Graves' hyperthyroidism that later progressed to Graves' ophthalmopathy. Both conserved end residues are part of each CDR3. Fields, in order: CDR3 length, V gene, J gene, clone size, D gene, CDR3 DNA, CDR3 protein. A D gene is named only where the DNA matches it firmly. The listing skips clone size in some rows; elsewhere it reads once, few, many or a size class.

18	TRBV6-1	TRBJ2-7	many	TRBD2	TGTGCCAGCAGAGCACCTCACTCGTGGGCGGGAGGGCCCGACGAGCAGTACTTC	CASRAPHSWAGGPDEQYF
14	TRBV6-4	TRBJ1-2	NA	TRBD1	TGTGCCAGCAGCCCGGACAGGGCGGGCTATGGCTACACCTTC	CASSPDRAGYGYTF
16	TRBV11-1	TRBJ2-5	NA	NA	TGTGCCAGCAGCTCAATACCGGACAGTGGGTGGGAGACCCAGTATTTC	CASSSIPDSGWETQYF
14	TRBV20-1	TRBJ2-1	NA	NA	TGCAGTGCTAGAGGAGACTACCTGTACAATGAGCAGTTCTTC	CSARGDYLYNEQFF
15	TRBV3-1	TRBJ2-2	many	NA	TGTGCCAGCAGCCAAGTGGGGTCAAACACCGGGGAGCTGTTTTTT	CASSQVGSNTGELFF
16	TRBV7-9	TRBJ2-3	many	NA	TGTGCCAGCAGCCTGGGACTGACGGAGGGGGCAGATACGCAGTATTTT	CASSLGLTEGADTQYF
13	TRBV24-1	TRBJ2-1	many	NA	TGTGCCACCAGTGACGGGGTGGTCAATGAGCAGTTCTTC	CATSDGVVNEQFF
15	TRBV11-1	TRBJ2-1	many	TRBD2	TGTGCCAGCAGCTTATTTAGCGGGTTGTACAATGAGCAGTTCTTC	CASSLFSGLYNEQFF
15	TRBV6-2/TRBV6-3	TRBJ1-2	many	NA	TGTGCCAGCAGTGGGGCGTTTGAGGATAACTATGGCTACACCTTC	CASSGAFEDNYGYTF
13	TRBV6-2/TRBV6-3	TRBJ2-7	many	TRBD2	TGTGCCAGCAGGCGGACTAGCGCCTACGAGCAGTACTTC	CASRRTSAYEQYF
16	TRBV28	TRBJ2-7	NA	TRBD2	TGTGCCAGCAGTACCTCGGGACTAGCGGCACGGCATGAGCAGTACTTC	CASSTSGLAARHEQYF
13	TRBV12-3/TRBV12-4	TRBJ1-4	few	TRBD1	TGTGCCAGCAGTTTATTACAGGGGCGAAAACTGTTTTTT	CASSLLQGRKLFF
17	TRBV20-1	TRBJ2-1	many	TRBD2	TGCAGTGCCCTCCTCTCCCCAAGCGGGAGATTCGACAATGAGCAGTTCTTC	CSALLSPSGRFDNEQFF
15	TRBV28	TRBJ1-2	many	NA	TGTGCCAGCAGTTTTTCGGGGGGCAGATTTTATGGCTACACCTTC	CASSFSGGRFYGYTF
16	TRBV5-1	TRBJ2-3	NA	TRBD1	TGCGCCAGCAGCCCGTCGACAGGGGGGCCCAGAGTTACGCAGTATTTT	CASSPSTGGPRVTQYF
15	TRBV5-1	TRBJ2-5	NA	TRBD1	TGCGCCAGCAGCTCGGACAGGGGGCGCTGGGAGACCCAGTACTTC	CASSSDRGRWETQYF
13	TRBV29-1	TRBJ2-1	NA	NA	TGCAGCGTTGGGAGGACGGATTACAATGAGCAGTTCTTC	CSVGRTDYNEQFF
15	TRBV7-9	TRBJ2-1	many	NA	TGTGCCAGCAGCTTAGGGGCGGGGGCGGACAATGAGCAGTTCTTC	CASSLGAGADNEQFF
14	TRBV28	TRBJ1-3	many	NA	TGTGCCAGCGGCCGGGCGAGCTCTGGAAACACCATATATTTT	CASGRASSGNTIYF
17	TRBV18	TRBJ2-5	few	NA	TGTGCCAGCTCAAAAAACCGGCGGGGGCTTGAACAAGAGACCCAGTACTTC	CASSKNRRGLEQETQYF
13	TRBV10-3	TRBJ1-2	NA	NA	TGTGCCGCGGGGGCCAGCGGCTACTATGGCTACACCTTC	CAAGASGYYGYTF
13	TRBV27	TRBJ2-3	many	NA	TGTGCCAGCAGTTATCGGCCCATGGATACGCAGTATTTT	CASSYRPMDTQYF
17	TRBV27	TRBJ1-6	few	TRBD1	TGTGCCAGCAAAGCGGGTTGGGGACAGGGTCAAAATTCACCCCTCCACTTT	CASKAGWGQGQNSPLHF
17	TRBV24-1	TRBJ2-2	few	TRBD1	TGTGCCACCAGTGGGACGGGACAGGGGGATGACACCGGGGAGCTGTTTTTT	CATSGTGQGDDTGELFF
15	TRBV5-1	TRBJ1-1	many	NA	TGCGCCAGCAGCTTGGAGGGAGGGATGAGCACTGAAGCTTTCTTT	CASSLEGGMSTEAFF
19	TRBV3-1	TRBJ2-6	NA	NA	TGTGCCAGCAGCCAAGATTACCCGGGGGGCAGCTCTGGGGCCAACGTCCTGACTTTC	CASSQDYPGGSSGANVLTF
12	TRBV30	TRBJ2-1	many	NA	TGTGCCTGGAGTGTACTAATCAATGAGCAGTTCTTC	CAWSVLINEQFF
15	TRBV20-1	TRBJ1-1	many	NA	TGCAGTGCTAGTGGTGGCTTAACGGCGAACACTGAAGCTTTCTTT	CSASGGLTANTEAFF
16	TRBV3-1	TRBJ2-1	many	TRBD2	TGTGCCAGCCAACGGACGGGGAGCGGGAGGGCCCATGAGCAGTTCTTC	CASQRTGSGRAHEQFF
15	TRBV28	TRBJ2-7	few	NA	TGTGCCAGCAGTTTTTCCCGGCCAGAGGGGAGCGAGCAGTACTTC	CASSFSRPEGSEQYF
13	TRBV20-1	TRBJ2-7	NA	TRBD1	TGCAGTGCTGGGGACAGGGGACCCTACGAGCAGTACTTC	CSAGDRGPYEQYF
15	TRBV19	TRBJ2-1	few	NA	TGTGCCAGTACCTCGGACCACCCGGCGTACAATGAGCAGTTCTTC	CASTSDHPAYNEQFF
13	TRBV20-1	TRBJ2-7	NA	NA	TGCAGTGCTAGATTTGTAGGTTTCTACGAGCAGTACTTC	CSARFVGFYEQYF
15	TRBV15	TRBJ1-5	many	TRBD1	TGTGCCACCAGCAGGGACAGGGAAACCGGTCAGCCCCAGCATTTT	CATSRDRETGQPQHF
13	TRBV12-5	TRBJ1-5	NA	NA	TGTGCTAGTGGTTTTGTCCTCAATCAGCCCCAGCATTTT	CASGFVLNQPQHF
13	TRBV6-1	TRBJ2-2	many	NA	TGTGCCAGCAACCTCGGGGCGTCCGGGGAGCTGTTTTTT	CASNLGASGELFF
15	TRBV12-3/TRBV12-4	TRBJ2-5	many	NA	TGTGCCAGCAGTTTTCGATGGGACAGCGGGGAGACCCAGTACTTC	CASSFRWDSGETQYF
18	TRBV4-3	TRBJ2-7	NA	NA	TGCGCCAGCAGCCACGAAGGGGTCGGGGCCCCATCTACCTACGAGCAGTACTTC	CASSHEGVGAPSTYEQYF
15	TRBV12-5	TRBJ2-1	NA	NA	TGTGCTAGTGCCCCGACAGGAAGCTCCTACAATGAGCAGTTCTTC	CASAPTGSSYNEQFF
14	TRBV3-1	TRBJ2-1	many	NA	TGTGCCAGCAGCCCAACACCCTTTTTGAGTGAGCAGTTCTTC	CASSPTPFLSEQFF
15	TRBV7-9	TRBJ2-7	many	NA	TGTGCCAGCAGCCAAGCTTATGGTGGCCTAGAGGGGCAGTACTTC	CASSQAYGGLEGQYF
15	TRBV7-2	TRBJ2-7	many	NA	TGTGCCAGCAGCAAAGCGGCGGGACGCTCCTACGAGCAGTACTTC	CASSKAAGRSYEQYF
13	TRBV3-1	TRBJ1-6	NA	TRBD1	TGTGCCAGCGGGGACAGGTATAATTCACTCCTCCACTTT	CASGDRYNSLLHF
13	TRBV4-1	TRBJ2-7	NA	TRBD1	TGCGCCAGCAGCCAAGGAACAGGGGTCGAGCAGTACTTC	CASSQGTGVEQYF
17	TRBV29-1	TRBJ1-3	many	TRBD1	TGCAGCGTGGTGGGACAGGGGAAGGGGTTTGCTGGAAACACCATATATTTT	CSVVGQGKGFAGNTIYF
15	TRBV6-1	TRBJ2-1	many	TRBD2	TGTGCCAGCAGTCGGGGGACTAGCGGTAACAATGAGCAGTTCTTC	CASSRGTSGNNEQFF
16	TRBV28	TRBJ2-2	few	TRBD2	TGTGCCAGCAGTTTCGCGACTAGCGGGAACACCGGGGAGCTGTTTTTT	CASSFATSGNTGELFF
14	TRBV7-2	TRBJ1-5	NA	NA	TGTGCCAGCAGCTTAAGGCAGGTGACCCAGCCCCAGCATTTT	CASSLRQVTQPQHF
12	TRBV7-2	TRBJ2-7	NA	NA	TGTGCCAGCAGCTCGAGGGATCACGAGCAGTACTTC	CASSSRDHEQYF
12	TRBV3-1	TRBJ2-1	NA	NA	TGTGCCAGCAGCCAAGCGAGTAGCGAGGAGGTCTTC	CASSQASSEEVF
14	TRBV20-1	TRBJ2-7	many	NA	TGCAGTGCTAGAGCGGCTTGGAGCTCCTACGAGCAGTACTTC	CSARAAWSSYEQYF
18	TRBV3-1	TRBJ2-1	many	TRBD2	TGTGCCAGCAGCCAAGATCTTGGGCTAGCGGGAGTATACAATGAGCAGTTCTTC	CASSQDLGLAGVYNEQFF
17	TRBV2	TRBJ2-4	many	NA	TGTGCCAGCAGTGAAGTTATGGCTAGAAGAGCCAAAAACATTCAGTACTTC	CASSEVMARRAKNIQYF
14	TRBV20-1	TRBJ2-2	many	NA	TGCAGTGCCCAGGGTGGGAGCAACACCGGGGAGCTGTTTTTT	CSAQGGSNTGELFF
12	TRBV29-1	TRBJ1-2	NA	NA	TGCAGCGTTGAAGACCCAGGGCCTGGCTACACCTTC	CSVEDPGPGYTF